This T cell receptor beta chain comes out of a study of blood T cell repertoires in COVID-19. Libraries were prepared by immunoSEQ multiplex PCR; TCRdb keeps only in-frame clonotypes and omits some of them. The sample holds under 300,000 clones, roughly 87% seen once. Trimming removed 4 bases from V and 10 bases from J, with 17 bases in between. Germline V gene data show CDR1 as SGHRS and CDR2 as YFSETQ. The CDR3 contains 13 residues. The chain carries TRBV5-1 and TRBJ1-2; a possible D gene is TRBD1 (6 bases). The source of this sequence is a young woman who had recovered from COVID-19. The specimen was PBMCs or T cells enriched from blood (not recorded which). The CDR3 here is CASSAGGFTIYTF. The CDR3, as DNA: TGCGCCAGCAGCGCGGGGGGCTTTACTATCTACACCTTC.